This entry lists 27 T cell receptor beta chains sequenced from one sample in a study of cytomegalovirus exposure and HLA in healthy donors (dated by TCRdb to 2015 to 2018). Library construction relied on the immunoSEQ multiplex PCR assay. The multiplex PCR relied on a mix of 60 forward primers for TCR Vbeta segments and 13 reverse primers for TCR Jbeta segments. TCRdb provides this immuneACCESS table in a form limited to in-frame rearrangements. Some clones are lacking; in checked studies, under half of them reflect an unresolved V gene, and why the rest are absent is not known. The sample includes more than 65,000 clones, with around 76% observed a single time. The ten largest clones capture about 6% of the sample. The sample taken for sequencing was PBMCs. The source of these receptors is a woman between 50 and 59 years old in good health and CMV-seropositive.

Points on this clone: An end of the junction differs from the germline gene, which may be a read error. This sequence joins TRBV28 and TRBJ1-1; D may be TRBD1 (6 bases). The CDR3 runs to 15 residues. The germline V gene encodes CDR1 MDHEN and CDR2 SYDVKM. The CDR3 DNA is TGTGTCAGCAGTCCGGGACACCTGAAGTTCTCTGAAGCTTTCTTT. It yields the protein CVSSPGHLKFSEAFF.

This clone came up a few times. One end of the junction does not line up with germline, which may come from a read error. The V and J genes are TRBV14 and TRBJ2-7; 8 bases agree with TRBD1. Germline V gene data show CDR1 as SGHDN and CDR2 as FVKESK. This CDR3 has 12 residues. The CDR3 nucleotides read TGTGCCAGCAGCCAAGACAGGGGGCTGCGCGACTTC. Encoded protein: CASSQDRGLRDF.

This rearrangement joins TRBV5-1 to TRBJ1-5; D might be TRBD1 (6 bases). In germline, CDR1 is SGHRS, CDR2 YFSETQ. The CDR3 spans 16 residues. The germline V and J ends were trimmed by 3 bases and 0 bases, with 13 bases remaining between them. CDR3 in amino acids: CASSSTGSYSNQPQHF. CDR3 DNA sequence: TGCGCCAGCAGCTCGACAGGTTCCTATAGCAATCAGCCCCAGCATTTT. The full variable domain, rest sourced from reference TRBV5-1 and TRBJ1-5, is KAGVTQTPRYLIKTRGQQVTLSCSPISGHRSVSWYQQTPGQGLQFLFEYFSETQRNKGNFPGRFSGRQFSNSRSEMNVSTLELGDSALYLCASSSTGSYSNQPQHFGDGTRLSIL.

This clone was seen a few times. The chain uses TRBV4-1 and TRBJ1-1, with TRBD1 as a possible D gene (5 bases). Germline loops: CDR1 MGHRA, CDR2 YSYEKL. The CDR3 spans 16 residues. With 1 base removed from V and 2 bases from J, the gap between germline ends came to 14 bases. CDR3 DNA: TGCGCCAGCAGCCAAGGGATCGTGGGGCACAACACTGAAGCTTTCTTT. It encodes CASSQGIVGHNTEAFF.

The chain is built from TRBV2 and TRBJ2-1, with 7 bases that match TRBD2. Germline V gene data show CDR1 as SNHLY and CDR2 as FYNNEI. J lost 7 bases, V lost 6 bases, and 12 bases had no gene match. CDR3 size: 15 residues. CDR3 residues: CASRSRGGPENEQFF. The CDR3 bases are TGTGCCAGCAGAAGTCGGGGAGGGCCAGAGAATGAGCAGTTCTTC.

The chain has TRBV30 and TRBJ1-3; unclear D gene. V was clipped by 4 bases and J by 0 bases, with 16 bases between them. Germline CDR1 and CDR2: GTSNPN and SVGIG (reference sequence). The CDR3 sequence is 16 residues long. The CDR3 DNA sequence: TGTGCCTGGACGACCCGCCCGGGGTTCTCTGGAAACACCATATATTTT. Its translation: CAWTTRPGFSGNTIYF.

This rearrangement joins TRBV18 to TRBJ1-1; no clear D gene. The ends were cut back, 1 base at V and 1 base at J, with 7 bases in the middle. The CDR3 has 14 amino acids. Germline CDR1 and CDR2: KGHSH and LQKENI. CDR3 residues: CASSPQRGNTEAFF. CDR3 DNA: TGTGCCAGCTCACCACAACGGGGGAACACTGAAGCTTTCTTT.

The chain is built from TRBV6-1 and TRBJ1-6; 8 nucleotides line up with TRBD1. The ends lost 2 bases at V and 10 bases at J; junction bases unmatched: 7. Germline loops: CDR1 MNHNS, CDR2 SASEGT. The CDR3 totals 15 residues. Here the CDR3 reads CASSEPGQGGSPLHF. The CDR3, as DNA: TGTGCCAGCAGTGAACCTGGACAGGGAGGCTCACCCCTCCACTTT.

The chain couples TRBV2 to TRBJ1-5; D perhaps matches TRBD1 (6 bases). The CDR3 spans 13 residues. Germline loops: CDR1 SNHLY, CDR2 FYNNEI. V dropped 6 bases and J dropped 2 bases, with 8 bases sitting between them. The CDR3 DNA is TGTGCCAGCAGACAGGGTGGCAATCAGCCCCAGCATTTT. Its protein is CASRQGGNQPQHF.

This clone was counted a few times. The V gene is TRBV19, the J gene TRBJ1-5; D is possibly TRBD1 (5 bases). Germline lookup yields CDR1 LNHDA and CDR2 SQIVND (reference sequence). The V end was cut by 6 bases, the J end by 2 bases, with 17 bases between. The CDR3 loop spans 16 amino acids. The CDR3 coding sequence is TGTGCCAGTAGCCCCGGGGGATACCGGGGCAATCAGCCCCAGCATTTT. It translates to CASSPGGYRGNQPQHF.

In this sample, this clone turned up once. This chain links TRBV6-5 with TRBJ1-2; possibly TRBD1 for D (5 bases). CDR1 and CDR2 from the germline V gene are MNHEY and SVGAGI. CDR3 size: 13 residues. Trimming pared 2 bases from V and 8 bases from J, leaving 12 bases between. The CDR3 DNA is TGTGCCAGCAGTTACCGGGGGGAGACGGGCTACACCTTC. Its protein is CASSYRGETGYTF.

The chain uses TRBV28 and TRBJ1-2, with unresolved D. Germline V gene lookup returns CDR1 MDHEN and CDR2 SYDVKM. This CDR3 contains 13 residues. Trimming stripped 3 bases from V and 7 bases from J, with 12 bases between. This chain's CDR3 is CASSFGGNRGYTF. DNA of the CDR3: TGTGCCAGCAGTTTTGGCGGTAACCGTGGCTACACCTTC.

This chain connects TRBV27 to TRBJ2-7; D is possibly TRBD2 (6 bases). Trimming removed 4 bases from V and 4 bases from J, with 11 bases in between. The CDR3 consists of 13 residues. CDR1 is MNHEY and CDR2 is SMNVEV in the germline V gene (reference sequence). The CDR3 reads CASSSPGAYEQYF. The CDR3 DNA follows: TGTGCCAGCAGTTCCCCGGGAGCGTACGAGCAGTACTTC.

The genes are TRBV15 and TRBJ1-4; 8 nucleotides align to TRBD1. The CDR3 extends over 17 amino acids. Germline assignment: CDR1 LNHNV and CDR2 YYDKDF (reference sequence). Germline trimming cut 1 base from V and 0 bases from J; bases unmatched to any gene: 4. This CDR3 reads CATSRGRDRTTNEKLFF. The CDR3, as DNA: TGTGCCACCAGCAGAGGTCGGGACAGGACAACTAATGAAAAACTGTTTTTT.

This clone was seen a few times. The V and J genes are TRBV9 and TRBJ2-7; 7 bases line up with TRBD1. There are 15 residues in the CDR3. The junction had 8 bases not matched to a gene; V was cut back by 5 bases and J by 0 bases. Germline lookup yields CDR1 SGDLS and CDR2 YYNGEE. CDR3 region: CASSSGTVSSYEQYF. The CDR3 coding sequence is TGTGCCAGCAGTTCCGGGACAGTAAGCTCCTACGAGCAGTACTTC.

The CDR3 nucleotides read TGTGCCAGCACCAAGGACAGGGCCATGGGCACTGAAGCTTTCTTT. Protein sequence: CASTKDRAMGTEAFF. This sequence joins TRBV11-3 and TRBJ1-1, with TRBD1 matching 8 bases. The CDR3 is 15 amino acids. Germline CDR1 and CDR2: SGHNT and YENEEA. The J segment lost 4 bases and the V segment lost 7 bases, leaving 11 bases of the junction unmatched.

This clone was seen a handful of times. CDR3 nucleotides: TGTGCGGCAGGGGGCCACAATGAGCAGTTCTTC. Residues: CAAGGHNEQFF. This sequence joins TRBV7-9 and TRBJ2-1; TRBD1 matches 8 bases. The CDR3 consists of 11 residues. From germline, CDR1 is SEHNR and CDR2 FQNEAQ (reference sequence).

This chain links TRBV4-1 with TRBJ2-7, with D possibly being TRBD2 (5 bases). There are 16 residues in the CDR3. V was pared by 0 bases and J by 1 base, with 13 bases between. CDR1 and CDR2 from the germline V gene are MGHRA and YSYEKL. CDR3: CASSQDFPGSSYEQYF. The CDR3 nucleotides read TGCGCCAGCAGCCAAGATTTCCCGGGGTCGTCCTACGAGCAGTACTTC.

V is TRBV19 and J is TRBJ1-2, with D perhaps TRBD1 (5 bases). CDR1 and CDR2 from the germline V gene are LNHDA and SQIVND (reference sequence). This CDR3 is built from 12 residues. Between the trimmed V and J ends, which lost 6 bases and 3 bases, there was a span of 8 bases. CDR3: CASREGYYGYTF. The CDR3 DNA is TGTGCCAGTAGGGAGGGGTACTATGGCTACACCTTC.

This chain links TRBV25-1 with TRBJ2-6; possible D gene TRBD1, 6 bases. Germline lookup yields CDR1 MGHDK and CDR2 SYGVNS. CDR3 length: 15 amino acids. V lost 1 base and J 5 bases, leaving 9 bases between the germline ends. The CDR3 is CASSESWGRANVLTF. The CDR3 DNA reads TGTGCCAGCAGTGAATCTTGGGGGCGGGCCAACGTCCTGACTTTC.

This chain links TRBV5-6 with TRBJ1-2; TRBD1 is a possible D gene (6 bases). The CDR3 has 15 amino acids. Germline V lookup: CDR1 SGHDT, CDR2 YYEEEE. V was clipped by 2 bases and J by 7 bases, with 18 bases between them. CDR3 coding DNA: TGTGCCAGCAGCTTCGGGACATCCTTTTTGGGTGGCTACACCTTC. Residues: CASSFGTSFLGGYTF.

CDR3 bases: TGTGCCAGCAGCGGTAGCGGGAGGGAAACAGATACGCAGTATTTT. Translating it yields CASSGSGRETDTQYF. The genes are TRBV6-1 and TRBJ2-3; TRBD2 matches at 11 bases. Germline V gene lookup returns CDR1 MNHNS and CDR2 SASEGT. V lost 6 bases, J lost 3 bases, and 5 bases stayed unmatched. The CDR3 covers 15 residues.

This clone showed up just a few times. The rearrangement uses TRBV10-1 and TRBJ2-1; TRBD1 agrees at 11 bases. V shed 2 bases, J shed 7 bases, and the junction held 7 bases outside the gene matches. CDR1 is WNHNN and CDR2 is SYGVQD in the germline V gene (reference sequence). The CDR3 runs 16 residues. In DNA, the CDR3 is TGCGCCAGCAGTGAGGTCGGGACAGGGGGTTGGAATGAGCAGTTCTTC. Translating gives CASSEVGTGGWNEQFF.

The J gene is TRBJ1-4, the V gene TRBV29-1; TRBD1 matches 9 bases. The V segment lost 6 bases and the J segment 7 bases; nucleotides outside the gene matches: 6. Germline CDR1 SQVTM, CDR2 ANQGSEA. The CDR3 contains 13 residues. The CDR3 here is CSVGDRVGEKLFF. The CDR3 DNA reads as TGCAGCGTGGGGGACAGGGTTGGTGAAAAACTGTTTTTT.

The chain couples TRBV28 to TRBJ2-3; TRBD1 aligns across 7 bases. The CDR3 spans 13 residues. V shed 8 bases, J shed 3 bases, and the junction held 5 bases outside the gene matches. Per germline, CDR1 MDHEN and CDR2 SYDVKM. The CDR3 DNA follows: TGTGCCAGCCGGACAGGTACAACAGATACGCAGTATTTT. It encodes CASRTGTTDTQYF.

The genes are TRBV5-4 and TRBJ1-3, with 8 positions matching TRBD1. Per germline, CDR1 SGHNT and CDR2 YYREEE (reference sequence). The CDR3 consists of 14 residues. The ends lost 4 bases at V and 3 bases at J; junction bases unmatched: 3. CDR3 sequence reads: CASSRTGRGNTIYF. The DNA of the CDR3 is TGTGCCAGCAGCCGGACAGGGCGTGGAAACACCATATATTTT.

The J gene is TRBJ1-3, the V gene TRBV6-5; D remains ambiguous. This CDR3 has 15 amino acids. Trimming left V 0 bases short and J 0 bases short, with 6 bases between. The germline V gene has CDR1 MNHEY and CDR2 SVGAGI. Here the CDR3 DNA reads TGTGCCAGCAGTTACTCGGGGAGCTCTGGAAACACCATATATTTT. Protein product: CASSYSGSSGNTIYF.